Shown below are 26 T cell receptor beta chains from a single sample sequenced in a study of T cell changes during pregnancy in multiple sclerosis. Generated by immunoSEQ multiplex PCR, the TCRdb table keeps only in-frame clones and is missing some. The sample has about 44,000 clones; roughly 92% are singletons. The sample in question was CD4+ T cells from peripheral blood mononuclear cells, obtained in the first trimester of pregnancy. The receptors stem from a female donor with multiple sclerosis, enrolled in a pregnancy study.

This clone showed up just a few times. The chain has TRBV6-5 and TRBJ1-2; the match to TRBD1 covers 9 bases. Germline V gives CDR1 MNHEY, CDR2 SVGAGI. The V segment lost 0 bases and the J segment 5 bases; nucleotides outside the gene matches: 7. The CDR3 runs to 16 residues. Here the CDR3 DNA reads TGTGCCAGCAGTTACTCGTGGACAGGGGAGGGGTATGGCTACACCTTC. Protein sequence: CASSYSWTGEGYGYTF.

The chain recombines TRBV5-1 with TRBJ2-7; D may be TRBD2 (6 bases). Germline V CDR1 and CDR2: SGHRS, YFSETQ. Trimming stripped 0 bases from V and 5 bases from J, with 12 bases between. The CDR3 covers 14 residues. Written as DNA, the CDR3 is TGCGCCAGCAGCTTGGACGCGGGAACCAACGAGCAGTACTTC. This sequence encodes CASSLDAGTNEQYF.

The chain is built from TRBV6-6 and TRBJ2-7; TRBD2 matches at 9 bases. Germline trimming cut 8 bases from V and 6 bases from J; bases unmatched to any gene: 8. The CDR3 is 13 residues long. Germline CDR1 and CDR2: MNHNY and SVGAGI (reference sequence). CDR3 DNA: TGTGCCAGCCTGTTAGCGGGAGCTGGCGAGCAGTACTTC. It codes for CASLLAGAGEQYF.

This chain connects TRBV19 to TRBJ1-1, with D tentatively TRBD1 (5 bases). With 5 bases removed from V and 1 base from J, the gap between germline ends came to 14 bases. Germline CDR1 and CDR2: LNHDA and SQIVND (reference sequence). The CDR3 loop spans 15 amino acids. Written as DNA, the CDR3 is TGTGCCAGTAGTTTAACAGGTCAGGGGAACACTGAAGCTTTCTTT. It codes for CASSLTGQGNTEAFF. The variable domain in full, with the rest retrieved from reference TRBV19 and TRBJ1-1, is DGGITQSPKYLFRKEGQNVTLSCEQNLNHDAMYWYRQDPGQGLRLIYYSQIVNDFQKGDIAEGYSVSREKKESFPLTVTSAQKNPTAFYLCASSLTGQGNTEAFFGQGTRLTVV.

The genes are TRBV18 and TRBJ2-1; D is unresolved. This CDR3 has 16 amino acids. Looked up from germline, CDR1 is KGHSH and CDR2 is LQKENI. V was clipped by 0 bases and J by 5 bases, with 14 bases between them. The CDR3 DNA follows: TGTGCCAGCTCACCACCGTCGAGAGGCTTCAACAATGAGCAGTTCTTC. Translating gives CASSPPSRGFNNEQFF. The variable domain in full, with the rest retrieved from reference TRBV18 and TRBJ2-1, is NAGVMQNPRHLVRRRGQEARLRCSPMKGHSHVYWYRQLPEEGLKFMVYLQKENIIDESGMPKERFSAEFPKEGPSILRIQQVVRGDSAAYFCASSPPSRGFNNEQFFGPGTRLTVL.

The table lists this clone with a count of one. The chain joins TRBV12-5 to TRBJ2-1, with a tentative D call TRBD2 (7 bases). V lost 5 bases to trimming and J lost 6 bases, with 8 bases between them. Germline V lookup: CDR1 LGHNT, CDR2 FRNRAP. The CDR3 contains 12 residues. The CDR3 is CASGGGANEQFF. In nucleotides, the CDR3 is TGTGCTAGTGGTGGGGGGGCCAATGAGCAGTTCTTC.

The V and J genes are TRBV19 and TRBJ1-2; the match to TRBD1 covers 8 bases. Germline V gene sequence: CDR1 LNHDA, CDR2 SQIVND (reference sequence). The CDR3 runs 14 residues. The trim removed 7 bases at V and 3 bases at J, leaving 7 bases unmatched. CDR3 amino acids: CASNAGGIDYGYTF. In DNA, the CDR3 is TGTGCCAGTAATGCAGGGGGCATCGACTATGGCTACACCTTC.

The chain combines TRBV18 with TRBJ2-1, with a tentative D call TRBD2 (6 bases). Trimming pared 5 bases from V and 7 bases from J, leaving 27 bases between. CDR1 is KGHSH, CDR2 LQKENI, per germline. The CDR3 loop spans 18 amino acids. CDR3 protein: CASSKRAKRPGTSNEQFF. DNA of the CDR3: TGTGCCAGCTCAAAACGGGCAAAGCGGCCAGGGACTTCGAATGAGCAGTTCTTC.

The chain uses TRBV29-1 and TRBJ2-5; D gene ambiguous. The CDR3 runs to 10 residues. Germline CDR1 reads SQVTM; CDR2 reads ANQGSEA. The ends were cut back, 5 bases at V and 5 bases at J, with 6 bases in the middle. This chain's CDR3 is CSVRSETQYF. The DNA for the CDR3 is TGCAGCGTTCGTAGCGAGACCCAGTACTTC.

V is TRBV14 and J is TRBJ2-5; 8 nucleotides line up with TRBD2. This CDR3 has 15 amino acids. Germline lookup yields CDR1 SGHDN and CDR2 FVKESK. V lost 0 bases, J lost 4 bases, and 4 bases stayed unmatched. CDR3 sequence (DNA): TGTGCCAGCAGCCAAGACAGCGGGGGCAGAGAGACCCAGTACTTC. It codes for CASSQDSGGRETQYF. The whole variable domain, filled in from reference TRBV14 and TRBJ2-5, reads EAGVTQFPSHSVIEKGQTVTLRCDPISGHDNLYWYRRVMGKEIKFLLHFVKESKQDESGMPNNRFLAERTGGTYSTLKVQPAELEDSGVYFCASSQDSGGRETQYFGPGTRLLVL.

The chain links TRBV29-1 to TRBJ2-1; 15 bases fit TRBD2. CDR1 and CDR2 (germline): SQVTM, ANQGSEA. CDR3 length equals 15 residues. Trimming took 6 bases from V and 4 from J; bases not matched to a gene: 4. The CDR3 protein is CSVPGLAGGYNEQFF. The CDR3 DNA reads as TGCAGCGTCCCGGGACTAGCGGGAGGATACAATGAGCAGTTCTTC.

This clone has a single count. V and J are TRBV28 and TRBJ1-3; tentatively, D is TRBD1 (6 bases). Germline CDR1 is MDHEN and CDR2 is SYDVKM. V was trimmed by 3 bases and J by 6 bases, leaving 12 bases between them. The CDR3 contains 14 residues. CDR3 DNA: TGTGCCAGCAGTTTTGGGGGGGCGGTAAACACCATATATTTT. This codes for CASSFGGAVNTIYF.

The chain has TRBV30 and TRBJ1-3, with D maybe TRBD1 (6 bases). V was cut by 2 bases and J by 4 bases, with 12 bases left in between. CDR1 is GTSNPN and CDR2 is SVGIG in the germline V gene (reference sequence). CDR3 length: 14 residues. The chain's CDR3 is CAWSTGIRGNTIYF. In DNA form, the CDR3 reads TGTGCCTGGAGTACAGGGATTCGAGGAAACACCATATATTTT.

V usage is TRBV9 and J usage is TRBJ2-6; D possibly corresponds to TRBD1 (5 bases). CDR1 SGDLS and CDR2 YYNGEE come from the germline V gene. The CDR3 has 15 residues. The V end lost 0 bases, the J end lost 2 bases, and 6 bases lay between the germline ends. The CDR3 spells CASSVATAGANVLTF. The DNA of the CDR3 is TGTGCCAGCAGCGTAGCGACAGCTGGGGCCAACGTCCTGACTTTC.

J is TRBJ2-2 and V is TRBV2; maybe TRBD2 (6 bases). Looked up from germline, CDR1 is SNHLY and CDR2 is FYNNEI. The CDR3 loop spans 15 amino acids. Trimming pared 7 bases from V and 4 bases from J, leaving 16 bases between. CDR3: CASTPAGHGTGELFF. The CDR3 nucleotides read TGTGCCAGCACCCCGGCGGGGCATGGCACCGGGGAGCTGTTTTTT.

This chain joins TRBV11-1 and TRBJ2-1; TRBD2 matches at 13 bases. The CDR3 spans 16 residues. V gave up 2 bases and J gave up 9 bases; unmatched junction bases: 7. CDR1 is SGHAT, CDR2 FQDESV, per germline (reference sequence). CDR3 bases: TGTGCCAGCAGCTTATCTCCGGGACTAGCGGGATTTGAGCAGTTCTTC. It encodes CASSLSPGLAGFEQFF.

The chain has TRBV7-3 and TRBJ1-2; D gene ambiguous. The CDR3 is made up of 13 amino acids. The germline CDR1 and CDR2 sequences are SGHTA and FQGTGA. Trimming removed 0 bases from V and 6 bases from J, with 8 bases in between. This chain's CDR3 is CASSLTGRDGYTF. CDR3 nucleotide sequence: TGTGCCAGCAGCTTAACTGGCCGTGATGGCTACACCTTC.

The chain couples TRBV27 to TRBJ2-7, with a weak D call TRBD2 (6 bases). CDR1 and CDR2 (germline): MNHEY, SMNVEV (reference sequence). This CDR3 is built from 16 residues. V was shortened by 2 bases and J by 1 base, with 15 bases between the two germline ends. Here the CDR3 reads CASSLRGLGTSYEQYF. The CDR3 DNA sequence: TGTGCCAGCAGTTTAAGGGGATTAGGGACTTCCTACGAGCAGTACTTC.

The J gene is TRBJ2-7, the V gene TRBV2; TRBD2 is a possible D gene (7 bases). Trimming stripped 7 bases from V and 1 base from J, with 11 bases between. The length of the CDR3 is 13 residues. Germline lookup yields CDR1 SNHLY and CDR2 FYNNEI. CDR3 nucleotide sequence: TGTGCCAGCAAGGGGGGGAGGTCCTACGAGCAGTACTTC. This sequence encodes CASKGGRSYEQYF.

The V and J genes are TRBV5-5 and TRBJ2-7; a possible D gene is TRBD1 (6 bases). CDR3 length: 16 amino acids. Per germline, CDR1 SGHKS and CDR2 YYEKEE (reference sequence). Trimming took off 0 bases at V and 3 bases at J, with 16 bases between the two ends. CDR3 coding DNA: TGTGCCAGCAGCTTGGAAGGGACACGGCATCTCTACGAGCAGTACTTC. Translating it yields CASSLEGTRHLYEQYF.

The CDR3 spells CASTRLAGFNEQFF. The CDR3 DNA is TGTGCCAGCACACGACTAGCGGGGTTTAATGAGCAGTTCTTC. The chain employs TRBV11-1 and TRBJ2-1; 11 bases map to TRBD2. CDR3 length: 14 amino acids. The V gene's germline CDR1 is SGHAT and CDR2 FQDESV (reference sequence). After removal of 7 bases from V and 7 bases from J, the junction contained 6 bases not matched to a gene.

The rearrangement links TRBV5-6 to TRBJ1-2; D is possibly TRBD1 (6 bases). The CDR3 spans 12 residues. Germline CDR1 reads SGHDT; CDR2 reads YYEEEE. V lost 2 bases, J lost 6 bases, and 8 bases lay in between. CDR3 in amino acids: CASSFYRDGYTF. The CDR3 nucleotides are TGTGCCAGCAGCTTTTACAGGGATGGCTACACCTTC.

The chain carries TRBV4-2 and TRBJ2-3; maybe TRBD2 (6 bases). Germline assignment: CDR1 LGHNA and CDR2 YNFKEQ. Between the trimmed V and J ends, which lost 0 bases and 6 bases, there was a span of 16 bases. The CDR3 is 16 residues long. DNA for the CDR3: TGTGCCAGCAGCCAAGAACTTAGCGGTTACAGCGATACGCAGTATTTT. This codes for CASSQELSGYSDTQYF.

J is TRBJ2-7 and V is TRBV19; 9 bases are shared with TRBD2. Germline V gene data show CDR1 as LNHDA and CDR2 as SQIVND (reference sequence). V was pared by 9 bases and J by 0 bases, with 6 bases of the junction left unmatched. The CDR3 runs 14 residues. CDR3 region: CASSHSGSSYEQYF. In DNA form, the CDR3 reads TGTGCCAGCTCCCATAGCGGGAGCTCCTACGAGCAGTACTTC.

The V gene is TRBV6-1, the J gene TRBJ2-5, with D tentatively TRBD2 (5 bases). In germline, CDR1 is MNHNS, CDR2 SASEGT. Trimming took off 3 bases at V and 3 bases at J, with 14 bases between the two ends. The CDR3 has 15 residues. The CDR3 is CASSDLNGIEETQYF. The CDR3 DNA is TGTGCCAGCAGTGATTTAAACGGGATAGAAGAGACCCAGTACTTC.

This sequence joins TRBV7-8 and TRBJ1-1; D unresolved. Per germline, CDR1 SGHVS and CDR2 FQNEAQ. The germline V and J ends were trimmed by 3 bases and 9 bases, with 8 bases remaining between them. The CDR3 runs to 11 residues. Here the CDR3 DNA reads TGTGCCAGCAGCTTCGGGGAGAAAGCTTTCTTT. This codes for CASSFGEKAFF.